This TCR beta chain was recorded in a study of blood T cell repertoires in COVID-19. About the study: Donors in the United States, Italy and Spain gave samples during acute or convalescent COVID-19.

The data were produced by immunoSEQ multiplex PCR, yet TCRdb's version contains in-frame clones alone and is incomplete. The table lists under 250,000 clones, around 81% of them singletons, with approximately 6.6% in the top ten. Germline assignment: CDR1 SGHDN and CDR2 FVKESK. The CDR3 extends over 14 amino acids. With 6 bases removed from V and 4 bases from J, the gap between germline ends came to 12 bases. This clone was recorded only once. The receptor was isolated from a woman aged 65 to 85 with acute or convalescent COVID-19. This chain links TRBV14 with TRBJ2-2, with D hard to call. The sample taken for sequencing was peripheral blood. The CDR3 loop reads CASRVSLPTGELFF. CDR3 DNA sequence: TGTGCCAGCAGAGTGAGCCTCCCCACCGGGGAGCTGTTTTTT.